This T cell receptor (beta chain) was documented in a study of blood T cell repertoires in COVID-19. CDR3 size: 16 residues. The V gene lost 5 bases and the J gene lost 3 bases, with 20 bases spanning the gap. Looked up from germline, CDR1 is SGHDT and CDR2 is YYEEEE. The protocol was immunoSEQ multiplex PCR, while the TCRdb copy is restricted to in-frame clones and leaves out a portion. The sample comprises some 80,000 clones, roughly 90% of which are singletons, and around 2.5% rests with the top ten. The specimen was peripheral blood. The rearrangement joins TRBV5-6 to TRBJ1-1, with D possibly being TRBD1 (6 bases). This TCR derives from a human donor in a cohort sampled during active COVID-19. In DNA, the CDR3 is TGTGCCAGCAGACATCGACAGGCCATGAGGGACACTGAAGCTTTCTTT. It codes for CASRHRQAMRDTEAFF.